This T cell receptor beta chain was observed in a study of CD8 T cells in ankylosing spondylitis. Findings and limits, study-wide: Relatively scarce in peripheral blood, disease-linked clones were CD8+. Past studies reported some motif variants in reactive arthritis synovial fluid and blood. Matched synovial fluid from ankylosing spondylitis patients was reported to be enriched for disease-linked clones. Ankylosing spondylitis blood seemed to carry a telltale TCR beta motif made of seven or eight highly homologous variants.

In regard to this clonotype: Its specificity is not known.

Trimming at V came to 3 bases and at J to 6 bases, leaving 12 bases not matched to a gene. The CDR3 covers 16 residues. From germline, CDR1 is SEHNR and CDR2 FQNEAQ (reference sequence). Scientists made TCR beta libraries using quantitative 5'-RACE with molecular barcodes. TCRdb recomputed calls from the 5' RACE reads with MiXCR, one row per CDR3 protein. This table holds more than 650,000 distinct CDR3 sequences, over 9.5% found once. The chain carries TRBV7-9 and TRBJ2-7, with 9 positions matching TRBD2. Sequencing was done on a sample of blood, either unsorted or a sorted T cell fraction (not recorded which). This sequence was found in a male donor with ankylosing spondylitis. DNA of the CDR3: TGTGCCAGCAGCTTTGGGGGGGCTAGCGGGATTAGCGAGCAGTACTTC. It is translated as CASSFGGASGISEQYF.